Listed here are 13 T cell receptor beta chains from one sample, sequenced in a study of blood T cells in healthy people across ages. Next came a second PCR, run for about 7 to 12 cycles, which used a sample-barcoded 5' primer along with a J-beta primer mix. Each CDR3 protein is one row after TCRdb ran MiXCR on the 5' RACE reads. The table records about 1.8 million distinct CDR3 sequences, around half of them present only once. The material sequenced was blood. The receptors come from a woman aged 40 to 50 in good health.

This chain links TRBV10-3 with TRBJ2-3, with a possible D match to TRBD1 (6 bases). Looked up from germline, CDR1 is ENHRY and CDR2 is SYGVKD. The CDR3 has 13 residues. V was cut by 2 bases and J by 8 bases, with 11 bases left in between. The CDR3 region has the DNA TGTGCCATCAGTGAGGTGGACAGCGGTACGCAGTATTTT. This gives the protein CAISEVDSGTQYF.

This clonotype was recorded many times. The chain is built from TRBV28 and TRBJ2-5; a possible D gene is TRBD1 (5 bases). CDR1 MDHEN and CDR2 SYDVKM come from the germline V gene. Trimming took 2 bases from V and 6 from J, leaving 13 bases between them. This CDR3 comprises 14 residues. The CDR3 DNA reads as TGTGCCAGCAGTTTAGGCAGGGTAGGAAAGACCCAGTACTTC. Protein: CASSLGRVGKTQYF.

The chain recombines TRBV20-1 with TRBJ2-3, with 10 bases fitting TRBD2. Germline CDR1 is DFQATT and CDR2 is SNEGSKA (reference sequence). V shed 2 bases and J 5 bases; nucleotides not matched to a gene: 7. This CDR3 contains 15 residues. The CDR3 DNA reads TGCAGTGCTAGATTCCTAGCGGGGGTCGTAGATACGCAGTATTTT. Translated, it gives CSARFLAGVVDTQYF.

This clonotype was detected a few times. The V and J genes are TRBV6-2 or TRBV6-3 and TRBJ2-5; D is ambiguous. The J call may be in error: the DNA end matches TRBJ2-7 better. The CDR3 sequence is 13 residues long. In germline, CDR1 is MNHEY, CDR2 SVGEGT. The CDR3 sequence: CASTLVGVHEQYF. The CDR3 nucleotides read TGTGCCAGCACTCTTGTTGGGGTCCACGAGCAGTACTTC.

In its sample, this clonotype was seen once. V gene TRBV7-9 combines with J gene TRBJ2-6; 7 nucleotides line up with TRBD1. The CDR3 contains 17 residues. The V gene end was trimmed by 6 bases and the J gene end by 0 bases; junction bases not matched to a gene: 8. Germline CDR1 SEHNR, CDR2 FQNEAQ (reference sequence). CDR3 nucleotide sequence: TGTGCCAGCAGACATCGGGACAGCCTCTCTGGGGCCAACGTCCTGACTTTC. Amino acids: CASRHRDSLSGANVLTF.

As DNA, the CDR3 is TGTGCCAGCAGCTTAGTTGTGACTAGCGAGGGGAGCACAGATACGCAGTATTTT. Protein sequence: CASSLVVTSEGSTDTQYF. The chain uses TRBV7-2 and TRBJ2-3, with TRBD2 matching over 8 bases. Germline CDR1 and CDR2: SGHTA and FQGNSA. This CDR3 comprises 18 residues. V was pared by 1 base and J by 0 bases, with 9 bases of the junction left unmatched.

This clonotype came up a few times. CDR3: CASSLAPHLAKNIQYF. The CDR3 DNA sequence: TGCGCCAGCAGCTTGGCCCCGCACCTAGCCAAAAACATTCAGTACTTC. The rearrangement joins TRBV5-1 to TRBJ2-4; D gene uncertain. The CDR3 spans 16 residues. Trimming pared 0 bases from V and 0 bases from J, leaving 10 bases between. The germline V gene encodes CDR1 SGHRS and CDR2 YFSETQ.

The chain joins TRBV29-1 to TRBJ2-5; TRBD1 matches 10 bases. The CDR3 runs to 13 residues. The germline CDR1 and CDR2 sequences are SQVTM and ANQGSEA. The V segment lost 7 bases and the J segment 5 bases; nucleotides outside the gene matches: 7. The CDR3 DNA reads TGCAGCGCGGGACAGGGGTCGGCGGAGACCCAGTACTTC. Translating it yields CSAGQGSAETQYF.

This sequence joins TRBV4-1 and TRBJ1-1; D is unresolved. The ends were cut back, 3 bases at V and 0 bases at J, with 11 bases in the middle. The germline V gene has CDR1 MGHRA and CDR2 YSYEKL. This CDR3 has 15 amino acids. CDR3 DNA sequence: TGCGCCAGCAGCCAGGGAAGGGAAATGAACACTGAAGCTTTCTTT. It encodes CASSQGREMNTEAFF.

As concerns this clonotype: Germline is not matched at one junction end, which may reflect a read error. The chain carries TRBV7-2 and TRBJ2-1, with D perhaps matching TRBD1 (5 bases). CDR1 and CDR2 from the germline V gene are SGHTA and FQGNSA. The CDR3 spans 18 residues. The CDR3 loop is CAGSSSVQEAFDSNEQFF. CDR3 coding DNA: TGTGCCGGCAGCTCCTCGGTACAAGAGGCCTTCGACAGCAATGAGCAGTTCTTC.

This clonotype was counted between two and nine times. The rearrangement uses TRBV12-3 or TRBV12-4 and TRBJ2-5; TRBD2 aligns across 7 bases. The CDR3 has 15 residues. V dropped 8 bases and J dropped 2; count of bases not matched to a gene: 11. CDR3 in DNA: TGTGCCAGCGGACTAGACCGGGACTTTCAAGAGACCCAGTACTTC. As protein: CASGLDRDFQETQYF.

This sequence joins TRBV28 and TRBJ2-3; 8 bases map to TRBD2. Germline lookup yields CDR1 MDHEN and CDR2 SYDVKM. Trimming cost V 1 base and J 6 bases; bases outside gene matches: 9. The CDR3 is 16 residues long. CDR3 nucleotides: TGTGCCAGCAGTTTATACTCGGGACTAGGTTCCGATACGCAGTATTTT. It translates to CASSLYSGLGSDTQYF.

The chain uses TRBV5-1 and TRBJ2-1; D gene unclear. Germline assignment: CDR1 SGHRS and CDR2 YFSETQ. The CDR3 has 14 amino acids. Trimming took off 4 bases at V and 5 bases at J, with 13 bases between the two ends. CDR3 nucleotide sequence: TGCGCCAGCAGCCTCCCCGTGGCCCACAATGAGCAGTTCTTC. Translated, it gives CASSLPVAHNEQFF.